These 14 T cell receptor beta chains originate from one sample sequenced in a study of cytomegalovirus exposure and HLA in healthy donors. Primers for the PCR totalled 60 Vbeta and 13 Jbeta. Repertoires were generated with immunoSEQ multiplex PCR, while TCRdb's copy carries only in-frame clones and drops some. The profile covers about 140,000 clones, with roughly 65% appearing a single time and 1.5% to 2% taken by the ten largest. The sequenced sample consisted of PBMCs. These receptors were collected from a woman in her twenties or thirties in good health and CMV-seronegative.

The chain carries TRBV9 and TRBJ1-2, with a weak D call TRBD1 (5 bases). The CDR3 loop spans 17 amino acids. The germline V gene encodes CDR1 SGDLS and CDR2 YYNGEE. V lost 0 bases, J lost 4 bases, and 19 bases lay in between. CDR3 nucleotides: TGTGCCAGCAGCGTAGAAGGCGGGGCAATTCTGGGCTATGGCTACACCTTC. This translates into CASSVEGGAILGYGYTF.

The V call is TRBV7-8, the J call TRBJ2-7; TRBD2 matches 8 bases. The germline CDR1 and CDR2 sequences are SGHVS and FQNEAQ. With V trimmed by 5 bases and J by 7 bases, 10 bases remained unmatched. The CDR3 spans 14 residues. In DNA, the CDR3 is TGTGCCAGCAGCCCGGGGGGGGACCTAAGGGAGCAGTACGTC. Its translation: CASSPGGDLREQYV.

This clone has a handful of counts. The rearrangement links TRBV6-4 to TRBJ2-3; TRBD2 matches 11 bases. The CDR3 contains 15 residues. V shed 5 bases and J 0 bases; nucleotides not matched to a gene: 1. Germline V gene data show CDR1 as MRHNA and CDR2 as SNTAGT. In nucleotides, the CDR3 is TGTGCCAGCAGTCGGACTAGCGGGAGCACAGATACGCAGTATTTT. This translates into CASSRTSGSTDTQYF.

This clone was observed a handful of times. V and J are TRBV6-5 and TRBJ1-1; TRBD1 might be the D (5 bases). Deletions cut 7 bases from V and 1 base from J, with 13 bases between. Per the germline V gene, CDR1 is MNHEY and CDR2 is SVGAGI. The CDR3 length is 14 residues. CDR3 sequence: CASTRTGQNTEAFF. The CDR3 DNA reads as TGTGCCAGCACTCGAACCGGACAGAACACTGAAGCTTTCTTT.

Remarks on this clone: Germline and junction disagree at one end, which may indicate a read error. The V call is TRBV4-2, the J call TRBJ2-3; 9 positions match TRBD2. The CDR3 has 13 amino acids. Germline V gene data show CDR1 as LGHNA and CDR2 as YNFKEQ. The CDR3 coding sequence is TGTGCCAGCAGCCCCCCCGGGGCTAGCGGGACTCATTTT. It encodes CASSPPGASGTHF.

This chain links TRBV27 with TRBJ2-1, with 8 bases that match TRBD1. This CDR3 has 19 amino acids. Germline assignment: CDR1 MNHEY and CDR2 SMNVEV (reference sequence). Losses at the gene ends were 3 bases for V and 4 bases for J; bases not matched to a gene: 17. The CDR3 region is CASSFAHTRTGPLYNEQFF. Written as DNA, the CDR3 is TGTGCCAGCAGTTTCGCTCACACAAGGACAGGGCCTCTGTACAATGAGCAGTTCTTC.

V and J are TRBV4-2 and TRBJ2-4; 8 bases align to TRBD2. The CDR3 sequence is 16 residues long. Per the germline V gene, CDR1 is LGHNA and CDR2 is YNFKEQ. The V and J ends lost 5 bases and 0 bases, in that order; junction bases with no gene match: 6. CDR3 sequence reads: CASSSTSGVAKNIQYF. The CDR3 coding sequence is TGTGCCAGCAGCTCTACTAGCGGAGTAGCCAAAAACATTCAGTACTTC.

The chain couples TRBV29-1 to TRBJ2-3; possibly TRBD2 for D (6 bases). Germline CDR1 and CDR2: SQVTM and ANQGSEA. The length of the CDR3 is 14 residues. V was pared by 7 bases and J by 2 bases, with 16 bases between. CDR3 sequence (DNA): TGCAGCGCTCGGGGGACGCGTCACACAGATACGCAGTATTTT. The encoded protein is CSARGTRHTDTQYF.

The chain has TRBV16 and TRBJ2-6, with unresolved D. Looked up from germline, CDR1 is KGHSY and CDR2 is FQNENV. This CDR3 region has 16 residues. The V and J ends lost 0 bases and 0 bases respectively, with 6 bases between them. The CDR3 here is CASSQSANSGANVLTF. As DNA, the CDR3 is TGTGCCAGCAGCCAATCAGCAAACTCTGGGGCCAACGTCCTGACTTTC.

The chain carries TRBV9 and TRBJ2-2; a weak D match, TRBD1 (7 bases). Germline CDR1 SGDLS, CDR2 YYNGEE. Trimming left V 3 bases short and J 4 bases short, with 13 bases between. The CDR3 extends over 15 amino acids. The CDR3: CASSARQGGTGELFF. The CDR3, as DNA: TGTGCCAGCAGCGCCCGACAGGGAGGCACCGGGGAGCTGTTTTTT.

The chain carries TRBV28 and TRBJ2-1, with D possibly matching TRBD2 (5 bases). Germline CDR1 reads MDHEN; CDR2 reads SYDVKM. Trimming took 3 bases from V and 7 from J, leaving 10 bases between them. The CDR3 is made up of 13 amino acids. Here the CDR3 reads CASSLRVRNEQFF. CDR3 nucleotide sequence: TGTGCCAGCAGTTTGAGGGTCCGGAATGAGCAGTTCTTC.

This chain connects TRBV7-2 to TRBJ2-5; 8 bases map to TRBD2. Germline V gene sequence: CDR1 SGHTA, CDR2 FQGNSA. With 10 bases clipped from V and 4 bases from J, the junction kept 8 bases outside the gene matches. The CDR3 is 13 residues long. The chain's CDR3 is CATKAGAGETQYF. DNA of the CDR3: TGTGCCACCAAAGCGGGAGCCGGAGAGACCCAGTACTTC.

In this sample, this clone turned up many times. The V call is TRBV2, the J call TRBJ2-7, with TRBD2 identical over 14 bases. Losses at the gene ends were 1 base for V and 8 bases for J; bases not matched to a gene: 7. The CDR3 has 16 residues. Looked up from germline, CDR1 is SNHLY and CDR2 is FYNNEI. Written as DNA, the CDR3 is TGTGCCAGCAGTGAAGGTTCAGGGACTAGCGGGAGAAAGCAGTACTTC. Protein product: CASSEGSGTSGRKQYF.

This clone was picked up a small number of times. The genes are TRBV2 and TRBJ1-2; D gene uncertain. CDR3 length: 15 residues. The V and J ends lost 2 bases and 4 bases respectively, with 14 bases between them. Germline lookup yields CDR1 SNHLY and CDR2 FYNNEI. DNA of the CDR3: TGTGCCAGCAGTGAAATCTGGGTAGAGGGCTATGGCTACACCTTC. Translated, it gives CASSEIWVEGYGYTF.